These 18 T cell receptor beta chains were sequenced from one sample in a study of T-cell memory formation after mild COVID-19. MiXCR, run by TCRdb on the 5' RACE reads, gives a single entry per CDR3 protein. The sample consists of 350,000 to 450,000 distinct CDR3 sequences, approximately 29% of them appearing once. What was sequenced was PBMCs or a T cell subset sorted from them (not recorded which). The receptors stem from an adult woman who had mild COVID-19 (a few samples of this study predate the infection). Cell type and time point are not known.

This clonotype was seen a handful of times. The gene calls are TRBV12-3 or TRBV12-4 and TRBJ1-2; 8 bases fit TRBD1. The V and J ends lost 5 bases and 7 bases, in that order; junction bases with no gene match: 3. The CDR3 is 12 amino acids. CDR3 DNA: TGTGCCAGCAGTACTACAGGGGGTGGCTACACCTTC. Encoded protein: CASSTTGGGYTF.

The rearrangement joins TRBV7-2 to TRBJ1-1, with D perhaps matching TRBD1 (5 bases). Germline CDR1 is SGHTA and CDR2 is FQGNSA. CDR3 length equals 15 residues. Trimming pared 5 bases from V and 3 bases from J, leaving 16 bases between. The CDR3 DNA is TGTGCCAGCAGCCGGGGACGCCAAGCCGACACTGAAGCTTTCTTT. Translating it yields CASSRGRQADTEAFF.

Only a few counts were recorded for this clonotype. The rearrangement links TRBV7-9 to TRBJ1-2; the match to TRBD1 covers 11 bases. This CDR3 region has 16 residues. V was clipped by 2 bases and J by 6 bases; unmatched bases: 8. Germline V CDR1 and CDR2: SEHNR, FQNEAQ (reference sequence). In DNA, the CDR3 is TGTGCCAGCAGCTTACTTGGGGGACAGGGGGTTGATGGCTACACCTTC. It yields the protein CASSLLGGQGVDGYTF.

This clonotype turned up a few times. This chain links TRBV7-8 with TRBJ1-1, with 8 bases that match TRBD1. This CDR3 region has 13 residues. With 3 bases clipped from V and 6 bases from J, the junction kept 3 bases outside the gene matches. Germline values: CDR1 SGHVS, CDR2 FQNEAQ. The CDR3 bases are TGTGCCAGCAGCTTGCAGGGGGCGGCTGAAGCTTTCTTT. This translates into CASSLQGAAEAFF. Using reference TRBV7-8 and TRBJ1-1 for the parts outside the CDR3, the full variable domain is GAGVSQSPRYKVAKRGQDVALRCDPISGHVSLFWYQQALGQGPEFLTYFQNEAQLDKSGLPSDRFFAERPEGSVSTLKIQRTQQEDSAVYLCASSLQGAAEAFFGQGTRLTVV.

This clonotype was picked up one time. The chain has TRBV20-1 and TRBJ1-2; TRBD1 is a possible D gene (6 bases). The CDR3 has 13 amino acids. Germline CDR1 DFQATT, CDR2 SNEGSKA (reference sequence). With 3 bases removed from V and 4 bases from J, the gap between germline ends came to 12 bases. The CDR3 protein is CSASVTGLYGYTF. CDR3 coding DNA: TGCAGTGCTAGTGTAACAGGGCTCTATGGCTACACCTTC.

The gene calls are TRBV12-3 or TRBV12-4 and TRBJ2-7, with D tentatively TRBD1 (6 bases). This CDR3 is 12 amino acids long. The V end lost 7 bases, the J end lost 3 bases, and 10 bases lay between the germline ends. Here the CDR3 DNA reads TGTGCCAGCACCTCACAGGGCTACGAGCAGTACTTC. It is translated as CASTSQGYEQYF.

This clonotype was counted only a few times. J is TRBJ2-7 and V is TRBV7-9, with D perhaps given as TRBD1 or TRBD2 (6 bases each). CDR1 is SEHNR and CDR2 is FQNEAQ in the germline V gene (reference sequence). Trimming took off 4 bases at V and 5 bases at J, with 9 bases between the two ends. The CDR3 covers 12 residues. As DNA, the CDR3 is TGTGCCAGCAGCTCCGGGGGCCACGAGCAGTACTTC. It yields the protein CASSSGGHEQYF.

The chain has TRBV6-5 and TRBJ2-7; D may be TRBD1 or TRBD2 (6 bases each). This CDR3 is built from 15 residues. Germline CDR1 reads MNHEY; CDR2 reads SVGAGI. V was trimmed by 2 bases and J by 5 bases, leaving 16 bases between them. CDR3 DNA: TGTGCCAGCAGTTACGACGGAGGGGGTAACAACGAGCAGTACTTC. It codes for CASSYDGGGNNEQYF.

The chain couples TRBV6-5 to TRBJ2-1; D is perhaps TRBD2 (6 bases). Trimming left V 2 bases short and J 6 bases short, with 20 bases between. The CDR3 is 17 amino acids. Looked up from germline, CDR1 is MNHEY and CDR2 is SVGAGI. CDR3 amino acids: CASSYRLGGATRNEQFF. DNA for the CDR3: TGTGCCAGCAGTTACAGACTCGGGGGAGCTACTCGCAATGAGCAGTTCTTC.

Notes on this clonotype: One base away lies a much larger clone, so this may be a sequencing read error. This rearrangement joins TRBV12-3 or TRBV12-4 to TRBJ2-1, with D possibly being TRBD2 (5 bases). There are 14 residues in the CDR3. The CDR3 loop reads CASRLGSSYNEQFF. Written as DNA, the CDR3 is TGTGCCAGCAGATTAGGGAGCTCCTACAATGAGCAGTTCTTC.

This clonotype appeared a few times. The chain couples TRBV5-1 to TRBJ2-1, with D possibly matching TRBD2 (6 bases). Germline V gene data show CDR1 as SGHRS and CDR2 as YFSETQ. The CDR3 is 13 amino acids. Trimming took off 2 bases at V and 10 bases at J, with 13 bases between the two ends. CDR3 DNA sequence: TGCGCCAGCAGCTTTCCCGGAGGGGACGAGCAGTTCTTC. This gives the protein CASSFPGGDEQFF.

The chain combines TRBV4-3 with TRBJ2-2, with D possibly being TRBD1 or TRBD2 (6 bases each). V lost 1 base and J lost 3, with 18 bases in between. The V gene's germline CDR1 is LGHNA and CDR2 YSLEER. There are 18 residues in the CDR3. The DNA for the CDR3 is TGCGCCAGCAGCCAAGTCGATTGGGGGGCGCAAGACACCGGGGAGCTGTTTTTT. Protein: CASSQVDWGAQDTGELFF.

This clonotype appeared a few times. The chain links TRBV7-8 to TRBJ2-3; 12 bases map to TRBD2. The V segment lost 5 bases and the J segment 2 bases; nucleotides outside the gene matches: 5. This CDR3 is built from 16 residues. Germline CDR1 SGHVS, CDR2 FQNEAQ. CDR3 sequence: CASSVGLAGFTDTQYF. CDR3 coding DNA: TGTGCCAGCAGCGTAGGACTAGCGGGGTTCACAGATACGCAGTATTTT.

This clonotype was picked up a small number of times. The chain is built from TRBV9 and TRBJ1-2; D is possibly TRBD1 (5 bases). The CDR3 extends over 16 amino acids. Germline-derived CDR1 and CDR2 are SGDLS and YYNGEE. Trimming removed 0 bases at V and 0 bases at J, with 12 bases between. In DNA form, the CDR3 reads TGTGCCAGCAGCGTAGAGGGGCGCCCAGCTAACTATGGCTACACCTTC. It encodes CASSVEGRPANYGYTF.

V is TRBV7-2 and J is TRBJ2-3; 7 positions match TRBD1. Germline V gene sequence: CDR1 SGHTA, CDR2 FQGNSA. The CDR3 contains 15 residues. With V trimmed by 5 bases and J by 2 bases, 7 bases remained unmatched. CDR3 sequence (DNA): TGTGCCAGCAGCCCAGGGGGAGTTTTCACAGATACGCAGTATTTT. Translating it yields CASSPGGVFTDTQYF.

The chain carries TRBV11-2 and TRBJ1-2; a weak D match, TRBD1 (6 bases). The V gene lost 0 bases and the J gene lost 4 bases, with 12 bases spanning the gap. Germline V lookup: CDR1 SGHAT, CDR2 FQNNGV. The CDR3 consists of 15 residues. CDR3 loop: CASSLEAGAIYGYTF. CDR3 DNA: TGTGCCAGCAGCTTAGAAGCAGGGGCCATCTATGGCTACACCTTC. Filled out from reference TRBV11-2 and TRBJ1-2, the complete variable domain reads EAGVAQSPRYKIIEKRQSVAFWCNPISGHATLYWYQQILGQGPKLLIQFQNNGVVDDSQLPKDRFSAERLKGVDSTLKIQPAKLEDSAVYLCASSLEAGAIYGYTFGSGTRLTVV.

This clonotype was counted only a few times. This chain uses TRBV11-2 with TRBJ1-1; 9 bases are a match to TRBD1. CDR1 and CDR2 from the germline V gene are SGHAT and FQNNGV. V trimming: 1 base; J trimming: 6 bases; junction bases outside the gene matches: 12. The CDR3 covers 17 residues. The CDR3 loop reads CASSLAFGQGSSAEAFF. The CDR3 DNA follows: TGTGCCAGCAGCTTAGCCTTTGGACAGGGGAGTAGCGCTGAAGCTTTCTTT.

This sequence joins TRBV12-3 or TRBV12-4 and TRBJ1-4; D call uncertain. The CDR3 extends over 11 amino acids. Trimming pared 3 bases from V and 8 bases from J, leaving 4 bases between. CDR3 in DNA: TGTGCCAGCAGTTTTGCGGAAAAACTGTTTTTT. This encodes CASSFAEKLFF.